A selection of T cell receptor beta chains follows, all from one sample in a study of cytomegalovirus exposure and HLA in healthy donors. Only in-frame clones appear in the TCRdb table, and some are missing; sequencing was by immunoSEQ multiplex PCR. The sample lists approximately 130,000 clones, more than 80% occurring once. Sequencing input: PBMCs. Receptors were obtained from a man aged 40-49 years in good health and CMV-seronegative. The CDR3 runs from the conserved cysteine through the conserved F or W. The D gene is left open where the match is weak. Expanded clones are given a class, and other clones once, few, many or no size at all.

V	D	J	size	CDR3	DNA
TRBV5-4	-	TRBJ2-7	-	CASSGNRETYEQYF	TGTGCCAGCAGCGGCAACAGGGAAACCTACGAGCAGTACTTC
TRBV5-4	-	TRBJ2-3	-	CASSLGGRRPSTDTQYF	TGTGCCAGCAGCTTGGGCGGTCGGCGACCCAGCACAGATACGCAGTATTTT
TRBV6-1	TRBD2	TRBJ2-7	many	CASIGGSLYEQYF	TGTGCCAGCATAGGCGGGAGTCTCTACGAGCAGTACTTC
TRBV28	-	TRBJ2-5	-	CARAIVGGRQETQYF	TGTGCCAGGGCGATCGTAGGAGGTCGGCAGGAGACCCAGTACTTC
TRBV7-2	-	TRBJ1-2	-	CASSAWTGDLDGYTF	TGTGCCAGCAGCGCCTGGACTGGGGATTTGGATGGCTACACCTTC
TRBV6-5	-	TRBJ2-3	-	CASSYSTATDTQYF	TGTGCCAGCAGTTACTCGACAGCCACAGATACGCAGTATTTT
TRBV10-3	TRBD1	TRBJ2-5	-	CAISEVTGQETQYF	TGTGCCATCAGTGAAGTGACAGGGCAAGAGACCCAGTACTTC
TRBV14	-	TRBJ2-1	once	CASSQGVGGRYNEQFF	TGTGCCAGCAGCCAAGGCGTCGGGGGGCGATACAATGAGCAGTTCTTC
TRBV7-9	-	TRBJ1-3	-	CASSSGQRPGNTIYF	TGTGCCAGCAGCTCTGGGCAACGGCCTGGAAACACCATATATTTT
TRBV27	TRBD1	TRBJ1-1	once	CASMRPGGLAFF	TGTGCCAGCATGCGACCAGGGGGCTTAGCTTTCTTT
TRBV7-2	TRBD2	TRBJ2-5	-	CASSSGLGEETQYF	TGTGCCAGCAGCTCGGGACTAGGGGAAGAGACCCAGTACTTC